The text below deals with one T cell receptor (beta chain). The CDR3 contains 16 residues. This sample stems from a study of blood T cells in healthy people across ages. Total RNA was isolated from each sample in quantities of at least 6 micrograms. Next came a second PCR, run for about 7 to 12 cycles, which used a sample-barcoded 5' primer along with a J-beta primer mix. TCRdb re-analysed the 5' RACE reads in MiXCR, keeping a single row per CDR3 protein. The data contain approximately 820,000 distinct CDR3 sequences, about 42% of them singletons. Sequenced: blood. The sequence was obtained from a man aged 60 to 75 in good health. The V call is TRBV21-1, the J call TRBJ1-5; TRBD1, as called in the table, went unchecked against the DNA. TRBV21-1 is a pseudogene segment. The CDR3 coding sequence is TGTGCCAGCAGCAAAGATAAGGGGGCTAGCAATCAGCCCCAGCATTTT. Encoded protein: CASSKDKGASNQPQHF.